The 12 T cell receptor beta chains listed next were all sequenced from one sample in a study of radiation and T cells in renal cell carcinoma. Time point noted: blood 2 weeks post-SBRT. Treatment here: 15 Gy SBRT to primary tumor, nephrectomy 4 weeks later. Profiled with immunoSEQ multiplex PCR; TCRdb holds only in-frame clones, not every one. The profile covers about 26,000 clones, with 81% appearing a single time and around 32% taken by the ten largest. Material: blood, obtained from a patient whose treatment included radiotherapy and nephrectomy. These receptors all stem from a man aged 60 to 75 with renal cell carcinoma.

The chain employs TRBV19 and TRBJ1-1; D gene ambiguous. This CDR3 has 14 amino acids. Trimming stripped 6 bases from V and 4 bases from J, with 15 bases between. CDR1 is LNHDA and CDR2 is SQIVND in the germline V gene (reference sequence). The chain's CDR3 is CASRAFVVGTEAFF. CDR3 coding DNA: TGTGCCAGTAGGGCGTTCGTGGTTGGCACTGAAGCTTTCTTT.

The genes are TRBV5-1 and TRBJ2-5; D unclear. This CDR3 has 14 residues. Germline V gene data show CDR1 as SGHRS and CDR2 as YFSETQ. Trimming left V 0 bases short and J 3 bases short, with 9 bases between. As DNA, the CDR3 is TGCGCCAGCAGCTTGGGTGGAGTTGAAGAGACCCAGTACTTC. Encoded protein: CASSLGGVEETQYF.

Written as DNA, the CDR3 is TGTGCCATCAGTGGGGACATCTACGAGCAGTACTTC. As protein: CAISGDIYEQYF. The rearrangement links TRBV10-3 to TRBJ2-7, with D possibly matching TRBD1 (6 bases). In germline, CDR1 is ENHRY, CDR2 SYGVKD. The CDR3 covers 12 residues. Trimming took off 4 bases at V and 3 bases at J, with 7 bases between the two ends.

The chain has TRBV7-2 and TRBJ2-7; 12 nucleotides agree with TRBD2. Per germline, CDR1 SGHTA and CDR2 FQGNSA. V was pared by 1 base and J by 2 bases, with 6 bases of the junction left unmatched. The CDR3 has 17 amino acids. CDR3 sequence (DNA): TGTGCCAGCAGCTTAGGGCGGACTAGCGGGAACCCCTACGAGCAGTACTTC. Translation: CASSLGRTSGNPYEQYF.

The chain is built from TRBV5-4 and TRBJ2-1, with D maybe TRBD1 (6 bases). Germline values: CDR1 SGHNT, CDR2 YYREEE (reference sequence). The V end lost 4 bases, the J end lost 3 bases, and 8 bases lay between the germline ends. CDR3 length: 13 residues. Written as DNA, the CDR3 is TGTGCCAGCAGCAAGGACAGCTACAATGAGCAGTTCTTC. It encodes CASSKDSYNEQFF.

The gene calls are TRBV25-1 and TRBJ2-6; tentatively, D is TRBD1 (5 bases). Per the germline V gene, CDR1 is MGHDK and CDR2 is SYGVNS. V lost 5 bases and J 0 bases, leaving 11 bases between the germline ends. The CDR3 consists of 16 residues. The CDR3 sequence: CASSISGNSGANVLTF. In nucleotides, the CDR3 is TGTGCCAGCAGTATCTCAGGGAACTCTGGGGCCAACGTCCTGACTTTC.

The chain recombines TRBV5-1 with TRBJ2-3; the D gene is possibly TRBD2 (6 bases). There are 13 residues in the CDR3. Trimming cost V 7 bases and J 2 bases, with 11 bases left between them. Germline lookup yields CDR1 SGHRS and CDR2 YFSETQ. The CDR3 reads CASGRGITDTQYF. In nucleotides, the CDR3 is TGCGCCAGCGGACGCGGGATCACAGATACGCAGTATTTT.

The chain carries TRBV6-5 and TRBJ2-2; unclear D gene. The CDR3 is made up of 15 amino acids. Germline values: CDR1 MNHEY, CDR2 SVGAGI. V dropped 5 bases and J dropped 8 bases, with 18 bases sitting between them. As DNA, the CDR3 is TGTGCCAGCAGTCCAACTCGGCTACTATCGGGGGAGCTGTTTTTT. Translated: CASSPTRLLSGELFF.

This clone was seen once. CDR3 residues: CASSLTTSGRSNEQFF. CDR3 sequence (DNA): TGCGCCAGCAGCTTAACGACTAGCGGGAGATCAAATGAGCAGTTCTTC. V usage is TRBV5-1 and J usage is TRBJ2-1; 12 bases match TRBD2. The CDR3 contains 16 residues. Germline CDR1 SGHRS, CDR2 YFSETQ. V gave up 2 bases and J gave up 7 bases; unmatched junction bases: 7.

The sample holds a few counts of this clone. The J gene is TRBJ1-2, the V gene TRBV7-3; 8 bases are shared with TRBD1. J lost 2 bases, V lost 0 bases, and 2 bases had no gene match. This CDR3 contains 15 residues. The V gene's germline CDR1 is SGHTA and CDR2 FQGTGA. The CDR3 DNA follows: TGTGCCAGCAGCTTAACCCGACAGGGGAACTATGGCTACACCTTC. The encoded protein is CASSLTRQGNYGYTF.

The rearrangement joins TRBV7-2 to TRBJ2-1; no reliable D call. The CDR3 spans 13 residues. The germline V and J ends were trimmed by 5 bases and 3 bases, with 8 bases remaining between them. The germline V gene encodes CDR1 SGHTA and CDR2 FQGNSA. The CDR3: CASSMADYNEQFF. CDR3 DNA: TGTGCCAGCAGCATGGCCGACTACAATGAGCAGTTCTTC.

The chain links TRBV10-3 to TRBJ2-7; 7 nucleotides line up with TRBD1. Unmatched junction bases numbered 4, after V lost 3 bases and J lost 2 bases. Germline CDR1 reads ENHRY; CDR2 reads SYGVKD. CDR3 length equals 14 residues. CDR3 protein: CAISEDRVTYEQYF. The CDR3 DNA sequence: TGTGCCATCAGTGAAGACAGGGTTACCTACGAGCAGTACTTC.